Included here is one TCR beta chain sequence, with context. These data belong to a study of control samples from healthy donors and cancer patients. Repertoires were generated with immunoSEQ multiplex PCR, while TCRdb's copy carries only in-frame clones and drops some. The table has 140,000 or so clones, under 90% seen once. Trimming cost V 0 bases and J 2 bases, with 8 bases left between them. The CDR3 length is 14 residues. Looked up from germline, CDR1 is LNHDA and CDR2 is SQIVND (reference sequence). Sequenced material: blood. This sequence originates from a man aged 30-40 years in good health. The chain carries TRBV19 and TRBJ2-7, with D unclear. CDR3 bases: TGTGCCAGTAGTATAGATACTGAGACCTACGAGCAGTACTTC. Its translation is CASSIDTETYEQYF.